Included here is one T cell receptor (beta chain) sequence, with context. As yet, its antigen is unknown. This sample is part of a study of cytomegalovirus exposure and HLA in healthy donors. Study results and limitations: Later analysis identified several of the most significant clusters that appeared linked to common viral pathogens. Certain indistinguishable V segments, among them TRBV6-2 and TRBV6-3, were excluded. Follow-up analysis later connected one missense variant in DCLRE1C with trimming of TCR beta V- and J-genes.

The study ran its PCR with 60 Vbeta and 13 Jbeta primers. TCRdb keeps only in-frame clones here, not all; method: immunoSEQ multiplex PCR. The sample has tens of thousands of clones. Germline V gene lookup returns CDR1 SGDLS and CDR2 YYNGEE. The CDR3 is 14 residues long. V was trimmed by 3 bases and J by 1 base, leaving 10 bases between them. This sequence joins TRBV9 and TRBJ1-1; D call uncertain. The sequencing sample was made of PBMCs. The sequence derives from a woman aged 55 to 70 in good health and CMV-seropositive. CDR3 sequence: CASSDSLSNTEAFF. The CDR3, as DNA: TGTGCCAGCAGCGACTCACTCTCGAACACTGAAGCTTTCTTT.